The following is a T cell receptor beta chain sequence with its context. At one of its ends the junction is not consistent with the germline gene, which may arise from a read error. Germline lookup yields CDR1 MNHEY and CDR2 SVGAGI. The CDR3 totals 14 residues. The sample belongs to a study of blood T cell repertoires in COVID-19. In the study overall: Sites across the United States, Italy and Spain contributed samples from acute and convalescent COVID-19. PBMCs, B-cell-depleted T cells, or T cells provided the cDNA or gDNA that made up the material.

In the source study's methods: Counts of nucleated cells, estimated from reference gene primer amplification, were obtained. The repertoire was sequenced with immunoSEQ multiplex PCR; TCRdb's copy has only in-frame clones and lacks some. For V, J and clone size, that table is used; D and trimming come from the DNA. The profile covers about 200,000 clones, with about 93% appearing a single time and 0.5% to 0.6% taken by the ten largest. The source is a man aged 45 to 65 with acute or convalescent COVID-19. Source material: peripheral blood. V is TRBV6-5 and J is TRBJ2-2; D unclear. The CDR3 is CASTPVLNAGELFF. The DNA for the CDR3 is TGTGCCAGCACCCCGGTTTTGAACGCCGGGGAGCTGTTTTTT.